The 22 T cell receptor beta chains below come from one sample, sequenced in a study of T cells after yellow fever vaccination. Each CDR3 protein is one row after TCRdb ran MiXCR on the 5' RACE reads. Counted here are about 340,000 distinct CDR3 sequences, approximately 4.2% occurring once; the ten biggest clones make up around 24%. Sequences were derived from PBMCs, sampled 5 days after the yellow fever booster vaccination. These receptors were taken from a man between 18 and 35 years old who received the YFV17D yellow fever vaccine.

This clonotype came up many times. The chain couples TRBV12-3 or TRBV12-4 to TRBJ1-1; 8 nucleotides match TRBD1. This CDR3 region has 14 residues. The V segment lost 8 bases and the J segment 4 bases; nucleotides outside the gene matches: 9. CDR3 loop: CASARTGRGTEAFF. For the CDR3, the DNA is TGTGCCAGCGCGAGGACAGGGAGAGGCACTGAAGCTTTCTTT.

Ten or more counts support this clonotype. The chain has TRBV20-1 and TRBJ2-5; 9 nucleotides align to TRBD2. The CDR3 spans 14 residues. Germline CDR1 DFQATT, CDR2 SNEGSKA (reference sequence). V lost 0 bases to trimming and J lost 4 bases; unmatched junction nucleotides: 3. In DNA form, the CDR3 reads TGCAGTGCTAGAGATCTAGCGGGGATAGAGACCCAGTACTTC. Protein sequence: CSARDLAGIETQYF.

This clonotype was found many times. CDR3 loop: CSVEPEGQETQYF. Here the CDR3 DNA reads TGCAGCGTTGAACCCGAGGGGCAAGAGACCCAGTACTTC. The genes are TRBV29-1 and TRBJ2-5; possibly TRBD1 or TRBD2 for D (5 bases each). The V gene lost 2 bases and the J gene lost 2 bases, with 9 bases spanning the gap. Germline lookup yields CDR1 SQVTM and CDR2 ANQGSEA. This CDR3 has 13 amino acids.

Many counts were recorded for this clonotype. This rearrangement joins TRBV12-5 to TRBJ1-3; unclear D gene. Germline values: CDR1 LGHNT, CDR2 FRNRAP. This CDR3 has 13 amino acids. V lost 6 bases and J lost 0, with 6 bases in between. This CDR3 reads CASGGSSGNTIYF. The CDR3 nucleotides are TGTGCTAGTGGCGGGAGCTCTGGAAACACCATATATTTT.

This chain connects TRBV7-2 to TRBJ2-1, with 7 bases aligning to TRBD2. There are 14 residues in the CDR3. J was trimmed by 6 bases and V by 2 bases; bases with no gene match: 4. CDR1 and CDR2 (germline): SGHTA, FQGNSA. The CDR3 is CASSLWASGNEQFF. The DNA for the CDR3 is TGTGCCAGCAGCTTATGGGCTAGCGGCAATGAGCAGTTCTTC. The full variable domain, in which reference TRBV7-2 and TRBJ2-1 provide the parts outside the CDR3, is GAGVSQSPSNKVTEKGKDVELRCDPISGHTALYWYRQSLGQGLEFLIYFQGNSAPDKSGLPSDRFSAERTGGSVSTLTIQRTQQEDSAVYLCASSLWASGNEQFFGPGTRLTVL.

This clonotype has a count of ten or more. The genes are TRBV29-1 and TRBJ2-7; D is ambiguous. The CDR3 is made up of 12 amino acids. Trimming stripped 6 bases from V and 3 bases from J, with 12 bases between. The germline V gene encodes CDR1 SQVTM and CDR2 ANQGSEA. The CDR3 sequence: CSVSIGGYEQYF. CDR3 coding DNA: TGCAGCGTCTCGATCGGCGGCTACGAGCAGTACTTC.

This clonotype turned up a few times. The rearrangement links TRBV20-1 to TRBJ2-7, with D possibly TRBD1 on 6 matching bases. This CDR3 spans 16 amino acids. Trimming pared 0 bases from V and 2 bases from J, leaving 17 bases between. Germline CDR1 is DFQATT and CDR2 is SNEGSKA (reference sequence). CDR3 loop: CSARDGARGYAYEQYF. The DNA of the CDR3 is TGCAGTGCTAGAGATGGGGCCAGGGGCTATGCCTACGAGCAGTACTTC.

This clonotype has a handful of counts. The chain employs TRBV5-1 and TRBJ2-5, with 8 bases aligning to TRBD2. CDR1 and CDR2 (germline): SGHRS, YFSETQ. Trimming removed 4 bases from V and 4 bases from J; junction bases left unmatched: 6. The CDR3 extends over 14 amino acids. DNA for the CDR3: TGCGCCAGCAGCGGCGGGACTAGGATAGAGACCCAGTACTTC. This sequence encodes CASSGGTRIETQYF.

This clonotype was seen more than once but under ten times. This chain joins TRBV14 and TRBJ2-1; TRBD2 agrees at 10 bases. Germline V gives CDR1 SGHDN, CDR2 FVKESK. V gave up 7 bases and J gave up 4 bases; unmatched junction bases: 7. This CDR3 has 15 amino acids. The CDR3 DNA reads TGTGCCAGCAAAGGTAGCGGGGGGCCTTACAATGAGCAGTTCTTC. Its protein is CASKGSGGPYNEQFF.

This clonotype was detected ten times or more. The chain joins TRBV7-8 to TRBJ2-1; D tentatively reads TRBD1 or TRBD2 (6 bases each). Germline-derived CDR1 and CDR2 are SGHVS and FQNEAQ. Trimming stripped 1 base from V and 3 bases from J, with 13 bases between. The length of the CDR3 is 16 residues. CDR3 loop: CASSLVRGAGYNEQFF. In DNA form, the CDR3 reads TGTGCCAGCAGCTTAGTAAGGGGGGCTGGCTACAATGAGCAGTTCTTC. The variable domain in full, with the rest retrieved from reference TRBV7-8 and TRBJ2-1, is GAGVSQSPRYKVAKRGQDVALRCDPISGHVSLFWYQQALGQGPEFLTYFQNEAQLDKSGLPSDRFFAERPEGSVSTLKIQRTQQEDSAVYLCASSLVRGAGYNEQFFGPGTRLTVL.

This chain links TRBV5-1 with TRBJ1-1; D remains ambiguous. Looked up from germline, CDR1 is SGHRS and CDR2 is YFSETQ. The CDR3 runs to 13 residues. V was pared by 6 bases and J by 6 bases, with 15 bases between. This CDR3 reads CASTMDGSAEAFF. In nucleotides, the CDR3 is TGCGCCAGCACCATGGACGGGTCGGCTGAAGCTTTCTTT.

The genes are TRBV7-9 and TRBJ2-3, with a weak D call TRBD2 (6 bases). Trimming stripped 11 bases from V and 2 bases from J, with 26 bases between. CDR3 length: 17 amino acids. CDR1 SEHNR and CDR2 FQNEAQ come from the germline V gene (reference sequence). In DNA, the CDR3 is TGTGCCGCAGCAGGGTGGAAACGGGGGACTCCCACAGATACGCAGTATTTT. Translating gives CAAAGWKRGTPTDTQYF.

CDR3 in DNA: TGTGCCAGCAGCTTAGGTCAGCTTCAGACCCAGTACTTC. Protein sequence: CASSLGQLQTQYF. This chain joins TRBV7-2 and TRBJ2-5; D is ambiguous. Between the trimmed V and J ends, which lost 1 base and 6 bases, there was a span of 9 bases. This CDR3 is built from 13 residues. The germline gives CDR1 SGHTA, CDR2 FQGNSA. The complete variable domain, with remaining parts taken from reference TRBV7-2 and TRBJ2-5, reads GAGVSQSPSNKVTEKGKDVELRCDPISGHTALYWYRQSLGQGLEFLIYFQGNSAPDKSGLPSDRFSAERTGGSVSTLTIQRTQQEDSAVYLCASSLGQLQTQYFGPGTRLLVL.

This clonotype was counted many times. CDR3 protein: CASSLFGTTNEQFF. In DNA form, the CDR3 reads TGTGCCAGCAGCCTATTTGGGACTACCAATGAGCAGTTCTTC. The V call is TRBV7-9, the J call TRBJ2-1, with 7 bases that match TRBD2. Losses at the gene ends were 5 bases for V and 6 bases for J; bases not matched to a gene: 7. Germline assignment: CDR1 SEHNR and CDR2 FQNEAQ (reference sequence). The CDR3 covers 14 residues.

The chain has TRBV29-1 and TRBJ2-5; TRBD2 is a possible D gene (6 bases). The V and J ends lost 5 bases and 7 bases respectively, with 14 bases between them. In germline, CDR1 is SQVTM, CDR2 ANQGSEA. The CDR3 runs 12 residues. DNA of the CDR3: TGCAGCGTTCCCCGGACCGGGGGGACCCAGTACTTC. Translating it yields CSVPRTGGTQYF. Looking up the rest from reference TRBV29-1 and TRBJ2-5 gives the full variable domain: SAVISQKPSRDICQRGTSLTIQCQVDSQVTMMFWYRQQPGQSLTLIATANQGSEATYESGFVIDKFPISRPNLTFSTLTVSNMSPEDSSIYLCSVPRTGGTQYFGPGTRLLVL.

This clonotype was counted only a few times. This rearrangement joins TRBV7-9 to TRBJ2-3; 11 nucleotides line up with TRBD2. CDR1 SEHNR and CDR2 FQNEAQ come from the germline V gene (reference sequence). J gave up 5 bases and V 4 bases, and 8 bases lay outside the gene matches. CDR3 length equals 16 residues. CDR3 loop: CASSSAGLAGGDTQYF. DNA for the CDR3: TGTGCCAGCAGCTCGGCGGGGCTAGCGGGGGGAGATACGCAGTATTTT.

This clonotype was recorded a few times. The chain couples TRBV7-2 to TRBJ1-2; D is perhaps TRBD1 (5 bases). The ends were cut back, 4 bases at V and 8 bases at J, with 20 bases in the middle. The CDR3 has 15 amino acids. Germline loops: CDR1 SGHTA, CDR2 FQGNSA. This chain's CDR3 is CASSSSWGRERGYTF. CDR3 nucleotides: TGTGCCAGCAGCTCCTCCTGGGGGAGAGAGCGCGGCTACACCTTC.

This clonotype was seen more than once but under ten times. Here the CDR3 reads CASHPGQGANVLTF. In nucleotides, the CDR3 is TGTGCCAGTCATCCGGGACAGGGGGCCAACGTCCTGACTTTC. The chain carries TRBV6-5 and TRBJ2-6, with 7 bases aligning to TRBD1. The CDR3 totals 14 residues. V was clipped by 9 bases and J by 4 bases; unmatched bases: 6. From germline, CDR1 is MNHEY and CDR2 SVGAGI.

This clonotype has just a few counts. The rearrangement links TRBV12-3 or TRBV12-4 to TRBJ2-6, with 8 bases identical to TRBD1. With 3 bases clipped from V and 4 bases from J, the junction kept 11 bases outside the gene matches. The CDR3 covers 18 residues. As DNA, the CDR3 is TGTGCCAGCAGTTTCACGCCGCAGGGGGCGGACGGGGCCAACGTCCTGACTTTC. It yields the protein CASSFTPQGADGANVLTF.

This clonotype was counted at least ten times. CDR3 DNA sequence: TGCGCCAGCAGCCCGGGGGGGGCGTCCTACAATGAGCAGTTCTTC. It codes for CASSPGGASYNEQFF. V and J are TRBV5-1 and TRBJ2-1, with TRBD2 identical over 8 bases. Germline CDR1 reads SGHRS; CDR2 reads YFSETQ. This CDR3 region has 15 residues. Germline trimming cut 4 bases from V and 1 base from J; bases unmatched to any gene: 4.

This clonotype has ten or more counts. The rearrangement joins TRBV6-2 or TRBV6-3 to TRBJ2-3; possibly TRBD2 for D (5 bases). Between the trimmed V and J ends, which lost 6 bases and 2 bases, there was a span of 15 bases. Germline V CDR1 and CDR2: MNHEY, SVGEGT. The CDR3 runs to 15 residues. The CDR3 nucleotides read TGTGCCAGCAGGCGTACTAGATCCGACACAGATACGCAGTATTTT. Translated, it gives CASRRTRSDTDTQYF.

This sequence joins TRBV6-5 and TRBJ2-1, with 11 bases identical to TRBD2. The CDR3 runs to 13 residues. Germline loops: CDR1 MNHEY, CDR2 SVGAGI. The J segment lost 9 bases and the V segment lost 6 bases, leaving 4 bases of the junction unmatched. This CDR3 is CASRYGLAGEQFF. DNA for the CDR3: TGTGCCAGCAGATATGGACTAGCGGGTGAGCAGTTCTTC.